These 24 T cell receptor beta chains share one sample of origin, sequenced in a study of blood T cell repertoires in COVID-19 (TCRdb year 2020). The receptor library was made with the immunoSEQ multiplex PCR assay. The table comes from immuneACCESS by way of TCRdb, which keeps in-frame sequences with V and J called. Part of the clones is missing from these tables; in studies checked, under half for an unresolved V gene and the rest for unknown reasons. The sample table contains 150,000 to 200,000 clones; only one count was recorded for approximately 86% of them. 0.55% to 0.6% of the sample is held by the ten biggest clonotypes. Sequences were obtained from peripheral blood. Every receptor here comes from a man aged 55 to 70 with COVID-19, enrolled during active disease.

This chain connects TRBV7-6 to TRBJ1-6; 8 bases are shared with TRBD1. CDR1 and CDR2 (germline): SGHVS, FNYEAQ. The V gene end was trimmed by 1 base and the J gene end by 4 bases; junction bases not matched to a gene: 0. The CDR3 is 15 residues long. The chain's CDR3 is CASSLDRGYNSPLHF. The CDR3 bases are TGTGCCAGCAGCTTAGACAGGGGGTATAATTCACCCCTCCACTTT.

The chain combines TRBV10-3 with TRBJ2-1; 11 positions match TRBD2. The CDR3 length is 17 residues. V lost 2 bases and J lost 8; bases outside the gene matches: 11. The V gene's germline CDR1 is ENHRY and CDR2 SYGVKD. CDR3 loop: CAISETSGSQIMHEQFF. CDR3 DNA sequence: TGTGCCATCAGTGAGACTAGCGGGAGCCAAATCATGCATGAGCAGTTCTTC.

Remarks on this clone: Other DNA sequences of this sample code for an identical CDR3. This sequence joins TRBV6-2 or TRBV6-3 and TRBJ2-7; 14 bases match TRBD2. Per the germline V gene, CDR1 is MNHEY and CDR2 is SVGEGT. This CDR3 has 15 residues. The J segment lost 3 bases and the V segment lost 4 bases, leaving 2 bases of the junction unmatched. The CDR3 nucleotides are TGTGCCAGCAGTTCGGGGACTAGCGGGAGCTACGAGCAGTACTTC. Its protein is CASSSGTSGSYEQYF.

The V and J genes are TRBV19 and TRBJ1-1; weak D call: TRBD1 (6 bases). Trimming removed 3 bases from V and 4 bases from J, with 24 bases in between. The germline gives CDR1 LNHDA, CDR2 SQIVND (reference sequence). The length of the CDR3 is 18 residues. For the CDR3, the DNA is TGTGCCAGTAGTATGGGTCCCCTACAGGGTCTGAGATCCACTGAAGCTTTCTTT. This sequence encodes CASSMGPLQGLRSTEAFF.

The rearrangement links TRBV7-2 to TRBJ2-5; 9 bases are shared with TRBD2. The V gene's germline CDR1 is SGHTA and CDR2 FQGNSA. Germline trimming cut 5 bases from V and 5 bases from J; bases unmatched to any gene: 9. This CDR3 has 15 residues. CDR3 coding DNA: TGTGCCAGCAGCACCGTAGCGGGAGCGGGGGAGACCCAGTACTTC. It encodes CASSTVAGAGETQYF. The full variable domain, its missing parts supplied by reference TRBV7-2 and TRBJ2-5, is GAGVSQSPSNKVTEKGKDVELRCDPISGHTALYWYRQSLGQGLEFLIYFQGNSAPDKSGLPSDRFSAERTGGSVSTLTIQRTQQEDSAVYLCASSTVAGAGETQYFGPGTRLLVL.

V usage is TRBV7-8 and J usage is TRBJ1-5; 8 positions match TRBD1. V was pared by 4 bases and J by 0 bases, with 11 bases of the junction left unmatched. CDR1 and CDR2 from the germline V gene are SGHVS and FQNEAQ. The CDR3 runs to 18 residues. CDR3 DNA sequence: TGTGCCAGCAGCTCCCCCCCCAGGACAGGGTATAGCAATCAGCCCCAGCATTTT. Amino acids: CASSSPPRTGYSNQPQHF.

Notes on this clone: Other DNA sequences in the sample encode the same CDR3. V gene TRBV6-2 or TRBV6-3 combines with J gene TRBJ1-2; possible D gene TRBD1, 6 bases. Trimming removed 5 bases from V and 2 bases from J, with 9 bases in between. Germline-derived CDR1 and CDR2 are MNHEY and SVGEGT. The CDR3 covers 13 residues. The CDR3 region has the DNA TGTGCCAGCAGTACGGGACAAAACTATGGCTACACCTTC. It codes for CASSTGQNYGYTF.

The V gene is TRBV27, the J gene TRBJ2-6, with no clear D. CDR3 length equals 12 residues. Trimming stripped 10 bases from V and 0 bases from J, with 4 bases between. Per germline, CDR1 MNHEY and CDR2 SMNVEV (reference sequence). CDR3 loop: CATHSGANVLTF. The DNA of the CDR3 is TGTGCCACCCACTCTGGGGCCAACGTCCTGACTTTC.

The chain links TRBV5-8 to TRBJ1-5; the D gene is possibly TRBD1 (5 bases). From germline, CDR1 is SGHTS and CDR2 YDEGEE. The CDR3 is 16 amino acids. Trimming shortened V by 4 bases and J by 3 bases, and 17 bases separated the two germline ends. As DNA, the CDR3 is TGTGCCAGCAGCCTCTCTCGGGGGAATTTCAATCAGCCCCAGCATTTT. Amino acids: CASSLSRGNFNQPQHF.

The chain combines TRBV9 with TRBJ1-5; 7 bases line up with TRBD1. Per germline, CDR1 SGDLS and CDR2 YYNGEE. The CDR3 runs to 13 residues. J lost 4 bases, V lost 3 bases, and 1 base had no gene match. The CDR3 sequence is CASSEGQNQPQHF. The CDR3 coding sequence is TGTGCCAGCAGCGAGGGACAGAATCAGCCCCAGCATTTT.

The V gene is TRBV6-1, the J gene TRBJ2-7, with TRBD2 matching 11 bases. CDR3 length: 14 amino acids. Germline trimming cut 3 bases from V and 4 bases from J; bases unmatched to any gene: 2. CDR1 and CDR2 (germline): MNHNS, SASEGT. The chain's CDR3 is CASSEGTSGYEQYF. CDR3 sequence (DNA): TGTGCCAGCAGTGAGGGGACTAGCGGATACGAGCAGTACTTC.

The CDR3 region has the DNA TGTGCCAGCAGCCAAGGCGCCGTGCAGCCCCAGCATTTT. Protein sequence: CASSQGAVQPQHF. The chain has TRBV3-1 (or the pseudogene TRBV3-2) and TRBJ1-5; the D is unclear. V was shortened by 1 base and J by 7 bases, with 8 bases between the two germline ends. Germline V gene lookup returns CDR1 LGHDT and CDR2 YNNKEL (reference sequence). This CDR3 has 13 amino acids.

The chain recombines TRBV28 with TRBJ1-2, with TRBD1 identical over 8 bases. Per germline, CDR1 MDHEN and CDR2 SYDVKM. V lost 8 bases, J lost 4 bases, and 3 bases stayed unmatched. This CDR3 is built from 12 residues. This CDR3 reads CASWTGTYGYTF. Here the CDR3 DNA reads TGTGCCAGCTGGACAGGGACCTATGGCTACACCTTC.

The chain recombines TRBV28 with TRBJ2-7, with 10 bases that match TRBD1. V trimming: 5 bases; J trimming: 5 bases; junction bases outside the gene matches: 9. This CDR3 contains 15 residues. The germline CDR1 and CDR2 sequences are MDHEN and SYDVKM. The CDR3 region has the DNA TGTGCCAGCAGTGTCGTGGGACAGGGGAGCCACGAGCAGTACTTC. This sequence encodes CASSVVGQGSHEQYF.

The chain combines TRBV7-2 with TRBJ1-4, with 7 bases matching TRBD1. Per the germline V gene, CDR1 is SGHTA and CDR2 is FQGNSA. Trimming removed 4 bases from V and 7 bases from J; junction bases left unmatched: 9. The CDR3 is made up of 15 amino acids. The CDR3: CASSSRTGRTEKLFF. The CDR3 nucleotides are TGTGCCAGCAGCTCCCGGACAGGAAGGACTGAAAAACTGTTTTTT.

This chain joins TRBV6-6 and TRBJ1-1; TRBD1 is a possible D gene (6 bases). The CDR3 has 15 residues. The V end was cut by 5 bases, the J end by 4 bases, with 17 bases between. CDR1 is MNHNY and CDR2 is SVGAGI in the germline V gene (reference sequence). CDR3 coding DNA: TGTGCCAGCAGTACGAGGCGGAGAGGGGGCACTGAAGCTTTCTTT. This sequence encodes CASSTRRRGGTEAFF.

This chain links TRBV7-2 with TRBJ1-2; the D is unclear. V lost 5 bases to trimming and J lost 2 bases, with 15 bases between them. The length of the CDR3 is 15 residues. The germline gives CDR1 SGHTA, CDR2 FQGNSA. The CDR3 nucleotides read TGTGCCAGCAGCATACCGACTGAAGAAAACTATGGCTACACCTTC. Translating it yields CASSIPTEENYGYTF. Together with reference TRBV7-2 and TRBJ1-2, the CDR3 gives the full variable domain: GAGVSQSPSNKVTEKGKDVELRCDPISGHTALYWYRQSLGQGLEFLIYFQGNSAPDKSGLPSDRFSAERTGGSVSTLTIQRTQQEDSAVYLCASSIPTEENYGYTFGSGTRLTVV.

The rearrangement uses TRBV7-8 and TRBJ2-2; maybe TRBD1 (6 bases). CDR3 length: 16 residues. V lost 0 bases, J lost 1 base, and 9 bases lay in between. From germline, CDR1 is SGHVS and CDR2 FQNEAQ. The CDR3 sequence is CASSLAAGVNTGELFF. CDR3 coding DNA: TGTGCCAGCAGCTTAGCGGCAGGGGTGAACACCGGGGAGCTGTTTTTT.

The chain employs TRBV5-1 and TRBJ1-3, with D perhaps matching TRBD1 (5 bases). The CDR3 extends over 18 amino acids. Trimming took 0 bases from V and 3 from J, leaving 19 bases between them. From germline, CDR1 is SGHRS and CDR2 YFSETQ. DNA for the CDR3: TGCGCCAGCAGCTTGGTAGGGGCGCGGATGATTGATGGAAACACCATATATTTT. Translated: CASSLVGARMIDGNTIYF.

The chain combines TRBV27 with TRBJ1-2, with 10 positions matching TRBD1. The ends lost 6 bases at V and 8 bases at J; junction bases unmatched: 3. Germline V CDR1 and CDR2: MNHEY, SMNVEV (reference sequence). This CDR3 has 12 amino acids. As DNA, the CDR3 is TGTGCCAGCAGCCAGGGACAGGGGGGCTACACCTTC. This sequence encodes CASSQGQGGYTF.

This chain links TRBV15 with TRBJ1-4, with D uncertain. With the DNA end fitting TRBJ2-2 better, the J assignment may be wrong. CDR3 length equals 14 residues. Per germline, CDR1 LNHNV and CDR2 YYDKDF (reference sequence). The CDR3: CATSRTQIYEELFF. CDR3 DNA: TGTGCCACCAGCAGGACTCAGATTTATGAGGAGCTGTTTTTT.

The chain combines TRBV11-2 with TRBJ1-2, with a tentative D call TRBD1 (6 bases). Germline loops: CDR1 SGHAT, CDR2 FQNNGV. Between the trimmed V and J ends, which lost 1 base and 4 bases, there was a span of 13 bases. The CDR3 totals 15 residues. The DNA of the CDR3 is TGTGCCAGCAGCTTAGGCCACAGGGAGAGCTATGGCTACACCTTC. Encoded protein: CASSLGHRESYGYTF. The full variable domain, its missing parts supplied by reference TRBV11-2 and TRBJ1-2, is EAGVAQSPRYKIIEKRQSVAFWCNPISGHATLYWYQQILGQGPKLLIQFQNNGVVDDSQLPKDRFSAERLKGVDSTLKIQPAKLEDSAVYLCASSLGHRESYGYTFGSGTRLTVV.

The CDR3 region has the DNA TGCGCCAGCAAGGACAACACAGATACGCAGTATTTT. As protein: CASKDNTDTQYF. The chain uses TRBV5-1 and TRBJ2-3, with a tentative D call TRBD1 (5 bases). This CDR3 contains 12 residues. Germline CDR1 and CDR2: SGHRS and YFSETQ. With 6 bases removed from V and 2 bases from J, the gap between germline ends came to 7 bases.

This chain connects TRBV25-1 to TRBJ2-3; D might be TRBD2 (6 bases). V lost 1 base and J lost 0, with 11 bases in between. This CDR3 comprises 16 residues. Germline lookup yields CDR1 MGHDK and CDR2 SYGVNS. The CDR3 region is CASSEWRGTSTDTQYF. CDR3 sequence (DNA): TGTGCCAGCAGTGAATGGCGCGGGACCAGCACAGATACGCAGTATTTT.